This T cell receptor (beta chain) stems from a study of shared T cell receptors in the human thymus (TCRdb year 2021). Notes on the research overall: The study examined how the human thymus generates shared, self-reactive T-cell receptor alpha chains.

Note on this clone: Its antigen target is currently unknown. Base quality data are lacking; no much larger clone is found one base away.

Library method: the immunoSEQ multiplex PCR assay. TCRdb took this table from immuneACCESS and kept in-frame rearrangements with V and J called. Such tables lack part of the clones; where checked against another copy, unresolved V genes explain under half of the gap, and the rest is unexplained. The sample table holds hundreds of thousands of clones, of which roughly 88% were seen once. The ten largest clones capture about 0.01% of the sample. There are 16 amino acids in the CDR3, from cysteine to phenylalanine inclusive. Only the CDR3 DNA is retained, 48 bases long and in frame from the first base. Taken from the germline V gene, the CDR1 and CDR2 loops are MNHGY and SAAAGT. V is trimmed back by 6 bases and J by 8 bases, and the junction contains 8 bases that no gene match accounts for. This same sample was also taken into another study, of human thymus T cells. The second publication reports: Donors were immunologically healthy infants undergoing open corrective cardiac surgery for congenital heart defects in Finland. Thymus tissue was collected as surgical resects that were removed during corrective cardiac surgery. V and J gene segment usage appeared biased in both thymic and peripheral blood repertoires. The related research found that thymic TCR repertoires overlapped highly between unrelated individuals. TCR alpha and beta repertoires from seven to nine infant thymus samples and four related peripheral blood samples were characterized in the study. Donor ages ranging from about 7 to 250 days were recorded, and roughly six male and a couple of female infants were included in the cohort. Thymocytes were freed from the tissue by mechanical means and kept at -70 degrees C as pellets of about 9-30 million cells. Genomic DNA was extracted from frozen cell pellets with a QIAsymphony instrument. The immunoSEQ multiplex PCR assay was used to amplify the TCRB and TCRAD loci from a standardized quantity of quality-controlled genomic DNA. The V(D)J region was spanned by amplicons of a length sufficient to cover the CDR3 and to identify V and J genes. Amplicon sequencing was performed on an Illumina platform through the commercial immunoSEQ service. Primer bias and sequencing errors were corrected using previously described methods, and TCRAD and TCRB definitions followed the IMGT database. Analysis of the repertoires was done with immunoSEQ Analyzer 3.0 and VDJTools and included basic statistics, V/J segment usage, diversity estimates, rarefaction and pairwise overlap. Chao1, ChaoE, Efron-Thisted, Shannon and inverse Simpson indices were used to estimate diversity, which was also estimated on datasets down-sampled to the smallest sample. For repertoire overlap, CDR3 nucleotide sequence, V gene and J gene had to match strictly, and clustering was done by Jaccard-based multidimensional scaling. Thymus samples yielded on average about 810,000 unique TCRB clonotypes, compared with some 83,000 from blood samples.

Material for sequencing was thymocytes. The receptor's source is a boy under two years old with a congenital heart defect. Donor details come from another sample of the same person, matched by shared clones. The rearrangement combines TRBV6-8 with TRBJ2-1, and TRBD2 matches 15 of the central bases. The base sequence is TGTGCCAGCAGACCCCGGACTAGCGGGAGGGAGGATGAGCAGTTCTTC. This sequence encodes CASRPRTSGREDEQFF.